This T cell receptor (beta chain) was captured in a study of blood T cell repertoires in COVID-19. For recovered donors of Cohort 3, there were two negative PCRs, clearance, or symptom resolution. Original methodology: Estimated nucleated cell counts came from reference gene primer amplification. Generated by immunoSEQ multiplex PCR, the TCRdb table keeps only in-frame clones and is missing some. From that table come the V and J calls and clone size; the DNA was used to work out D and trimming. The table lists under 300,000 clones, around 86% of them singletons, with about 1.5% in the top ten. The CDR3 covers 14 residues. Germline V gene sequence: CDR1 SGHVS, CDR2 FNYEAQ. V was trimmed by 1 base and J by 2 bases, leaving 8 bases between them. This clone was counted a single time.

The gene calls are TRBV7-6 and TRBJ2-5; D is possibly TRBD2 (5 bases). The TCR was taken from a woman between 50 and 59 years old who had recovered from COVID-19. The sequenced sample consisted of PBMCs or T cells enriched from blood (not recorded which). CDR3 in amino acids: CASSLEGRQETQYF. CDR3 bases: TGTGCCAGCAGCTTAGAAGGGAGACAAGAGACCCAGTACTTC.